Included here is one T cell receptor (beta chain) sequence, with context. The same CDR3 arises from other DNA sequences in this sample as well. This entry belongs to a study of blood T cell repertoires in COVID-19. Study information: Samples came from the United States, Italy and Spain, spanning acute and convalescent COVID-19. T cells, B-cell-depleted T cells, or PBMCs supplied cDNA or gDNA.

CDR1 and CDR2 (germline): MNHEY, SMNVEV (reference sequence). CDR3 length equals 14 residues. Trimming removed 5 bases from V and 0 bases from J; junction bases left unmatched: 1. The authors' processing: Estimation of nucleated cell counts was performed using reference gene primer amplification. Profiling relied on immunoSEQ multiplex PCR, and the TCRdb table lists in-frame clones only, not all of them. V and J calls and clone size follow that table, whereas D and trimming were derived from the DNA. The repertoire holds some 380,000 clones, with about 90% as singletons. The clonotype originates from a man between 18 and 35 years old with active or convalescent COVID-19. This sequence joins TRBV27 and TRBJ2-7; 10 bases align to TRBD2. The source material was peripheral blood. The CDR3: CASSPSGSSYEQYF. CDR3 nucleotides: TGTGCCAGCAGTCCTAGCGGGAGCTCCTACGAGCAGTACTTC.